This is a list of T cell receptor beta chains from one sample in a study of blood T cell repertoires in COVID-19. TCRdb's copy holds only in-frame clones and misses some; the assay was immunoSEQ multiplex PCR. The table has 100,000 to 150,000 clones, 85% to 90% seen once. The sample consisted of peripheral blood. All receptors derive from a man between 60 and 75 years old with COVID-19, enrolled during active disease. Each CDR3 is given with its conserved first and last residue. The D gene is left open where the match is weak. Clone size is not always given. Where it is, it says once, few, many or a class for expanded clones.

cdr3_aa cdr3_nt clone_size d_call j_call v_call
CSVHGTGHTEAFF TGCAGCGTCCACGGGACAGGCCACACTGAAGCTTTCTTT . TRBD1 TRBJ1-1 TRBV29-1
CASSLARGNEKLFF TGTGCCAGCAGCTTAGCGAGGGGGAATGAAAAACTGTTTTTT . . TRBJ1-4 TRBV7-2
CASSPLATSTDTQYF TGTGCCAGCAGCCCACTAGCGACTAGCACAGATACGCAGTATTTT . TRBD2 TRBJ2-3 TRBV7-9
CASRPGRWANTEAFF TGTGCCAGCAGGCCAGGGCGATGGGCGAACACTGAAGCTTTCTTT . . TRBJ1-1 TRBV11-2
CASSFSGTDNSPLHF TGTGCCAGCAGTTTCTCCGGGACAGATAATTCACCCCTCCACTTT few TRBD1 TRBJ1-6 TRBV27
CASSMGQVNSPLHF TGTGCCAGTAGTATGGGACAGGTAAATTCACCCCTCCACTTT . TRBD1 TRBJ1-6 TRBV19
CASSQARTPKGVTQETQYF TGTGCCAGCAGCCAAGCAAGGACCCCGAAGGGGGTTACTCAAGAGACCCAGTACTTC . . TRBJ2-5 TRBV3-1/TRBV3-2
CASSASSRAWDNSGNTIYF TGTGCCAGCAGCGCGAGTAGCCGGGCCTGGGACAACTCTGGAAACACCATATATTTT . . TRBJ1-3 TRBV9
CASSPTTGFRETQYF TGCGCCAGCAGCCCGACAACAGGGTTTCGGGAGACCCAGTACTTC . . TRBJ2-5 TRBV4-3
CASNDQGIYGYTF TGTGCCAGTAATGATCAGGGGATCTATGGCTACACCTTC . . TRBJ1-2 TRBV19
CASSQDLVGGAGTEAFF TGCGCCAGCAGCCAAGATCTGGTTGGGGGAGCGGGCACTGAAGCTTTCTTT . . TRBJ1-1 TRBV4-3
CASSRSGGASYEQYF TGTGCCAGCAGTCGAAGCGGGGGGGCGTCCTACGAGCAGTACTTC . TRBD2 TRBJ2-7 TRBV14
CASSGAGETEAFF TGTGCCAGCAGTGGGGCAGGGGAAACTGAAGCTTTCTTT . . TRBJ1-1 TRBV25-1
CASSSQGIGDTEAFF TGCGCCAGCAGCTCACAGGGAATAGGCGACACTGAAGCTTTCTTT . . TRBJ1-1 TRBV5-1
CASSVGSGGRSYEQYF TGTGCCAGCAGCGTTGGTAGCGGGGGCCGCTCCTACGAGCAGTACTTC . TRBD2 TRBJ2-7 TRBV9
CASSSDGGWNTEAFF TGTGCCAGCAGCTCGGACGGGGGTTGGAACACTGAAGCTTTCTTT . . TRBJ1-1 TRBV7-9
CASTKGGGNEKLFF TGTGCCAGCACCAAGGGGGGGGGAAATGAAAAACTGTTTTTT . . TRBJ1-4 TRBV13
CASSVAPLPNTEAFF TGTGCCAGCAGCGTAGCCCCTCTACCGAACACTGAAGCTTTCTTT . . TRBJ1-1 TRBV9
CAWSADELLNYGYTF TGTGCCTGGAGCGCCGACGAACTACTAAACTATGGCTACACCTTC . . TRBJ1-2 TRBV30
CASSRDRISAFF TGTGCCAGCAGCCGGGACAGGATTTCGGCTTTCTTT once TRBD1 TRBJ1-1 TRBV5-8
CASSSNRGPYGYTF TGTGCCAGCAGCTCAAATCGAGGTCCCTATGGCTACACCTTC . . TRBJ1-2 TRBV6-2/TRBV6-3
CASSTLPGGGNSPLHF TGTGCCAGCAGTACCTTACCAGGGGGCGGTAATTCACCCCTCCACTTT . TRBD1 TRBJ1-6 TRBV28
CASKRGGGGDTQYF TGCGCCAGCAAGCGGGGGGGCGGTGGAGATACGCAGTATTTT . TRBD2 TRBJ2-3 TRBV5-1
CAAARDSSSGNTIYF TGTGCCGCAGCTCGGGACTCTAGCTCTGGAAACACCATATATTTT once . TRBJ1-3 TRBV6-5
CASSPVDRVGTEAFF TGTGCCAGTAGTCCGGTGGACAGGGTTGGAACTGAAGCTTTCTTT . TRBD1 TRBJ1-1 TRBV19
CASSEMGQGSNQPQHF TGTGCCAGCAGTGAAATGGGACAGGGAAGCAATCAGCCCCAGCATTTT . TRBD1 TRBJ1-5 TRBV6-1
CASSEGQPNSPLHF TGCGCCAGCAGTGAGGGACAACCAAATTCACCCCTCCACTTT . . TRBJ1-6 TRBV10-1
CASAAYPGSPSGEQYF TGTGCCAGCGCCGCTTATCCCGGATCCCCATCGGGCGAGCAGTACTTC once . TRBJ2-7 TRBV21-1
CASSIYLAGNYGYTF TGTGCCAGTAGTATCTACCTCGCAGGCAACTATGGCTACACCTTC few . TRBJ1-2 TRBV19